This T cell receptor (beta chain) was sequenced for a study of CXCR3-negative and CXCR3-positive naive CD8 T cells. The study, taken as a whole, reports: Diversity ran similarly high across both naive subsets but far lower in memory CD8+ cells. Higher TRB CDR3 hydrophobicity marked CXCR3-positive naive cells relative to CXCR3-negative naive cells.

Regarding this clonotype: Antigen specificity is unknown.

UMI-labeled 5' RACE TRB cDNA libraries were prepared from the cells. One entry per CDR3 protein, without DNA, is what TCRdb gives after re-calling the 5' RACE reads. This sample's table has about 89,000 distinct CDR3 sequences. CDR3 length: 17 residues. Specimen: naive CXCR3+ CD8+ T cells from blood. Subset noted: CD45RO-CCR7+CD27+CD95- naive CD8+ T cells expressing CXCR3 (TNR3+). This TCR was recovered from a human donor in good health. Some clones in this sample may be carry-over from other donors' samples. The J gene is TRBJ1-5, the V gene TRBV12-3 or TRBV12-4; the TCRdb D gene call, TRBD1, has no DNA to confirm it. The CDR3 region is CASSLSDRGMGNQPQHF.